The 4 T cell receptor beta chains presented below share a single source sample, sequenced in a study of T cell responses to AZD1222 COVID-19 vaccine (dated by TCRdb to the early 2020s). This specimen's time point label, interpreted: about 28 days (+/-7) after the second vaccine dose. The library relied on the immunoSEQ multiplex PCR assay. The table was pulled from immuneACCESS by TCRdb, which kept in-frame rearrangements only. Such tables lose some clones; where checked, under half of the loss comes from unresolved V genes, and the rest has no known cause. This sample gives 70,000 to 95,000 clones in total; 75% to 95% of them show up just once. In total, the top ten clones hold around 30% of the sample. Sequenced here: peripheral blood, sampled 28 days after the second AZD1222 dose. The receptors were sampled from an adult who received the AZD1222 COVID-19 vaccine.

The V gene is TRBV9, the J gene TRBJ2-3, with D possibly being TRBD1 (5 bases). The germline V gene has CDR1 SGDLS and CDR2 YYNGEE. The CDR3 length is 13 residues. Trimming left V 0 bases short and J 3 bases short, with 5 bases between. CDR3 loop: CASSVGQTDTQYF. The CDR3, as DNA: TGTGCCAGCAGCGTAGGACAGACAGATACGCAGTATTTT.

The V gene is TRBV27, the J gene TRBJ1-4; D is unresolved. The CDR3 covers 14 residues. Trimming left V 4 bases short and J 12 bases short, with 18 bases between. Germline lookup yields CDR1 MNHEY and CDR2 SMNVEV (reference sequence). DNA for the CDR3: TGTGCCAGCAGTTCTGCCGGTGTTGAAGAGGAACTGTTTTTT. Translating gives CASSSAGVEEELFF.

This chain links TRBV10-3 with TRBJ2-1, with D perhaps TRBD1 (5 bases). The CDR3 is made up of 14 amino acids. CDR1 ENHRY and CDR2 SYGVKD come from the germline V gene. Trimming removed 2 bases at V and 8 bases at J, with 13 bases between. The CDR3 loop reads CAISEGQGKDEQFF. CDR3 nucleotide sequence: TGTGCCATCAGTGAGGGCCAGGGAAAGGATGAGCAGTTCTTC.

V is TRBV11-2 and J is TRBJ2-5; D possibly corresponds to TRBD1 (6 bases). CDR3 size: 17 residues. CDR1 is SGHAT and CDR2 is FQNNGV in the germline V gene. The ends were cut back, 0 bases at V and 5 bases at J, with 19 bases in the middle. CDR3 loop: CASSLEARGSRWETQYF. Here the CDR3 DNA reads TGTGCCAGCAGCTTAGAGGCTAGGGGGAGTAGGTGGGAGACCCAGTACTTC.